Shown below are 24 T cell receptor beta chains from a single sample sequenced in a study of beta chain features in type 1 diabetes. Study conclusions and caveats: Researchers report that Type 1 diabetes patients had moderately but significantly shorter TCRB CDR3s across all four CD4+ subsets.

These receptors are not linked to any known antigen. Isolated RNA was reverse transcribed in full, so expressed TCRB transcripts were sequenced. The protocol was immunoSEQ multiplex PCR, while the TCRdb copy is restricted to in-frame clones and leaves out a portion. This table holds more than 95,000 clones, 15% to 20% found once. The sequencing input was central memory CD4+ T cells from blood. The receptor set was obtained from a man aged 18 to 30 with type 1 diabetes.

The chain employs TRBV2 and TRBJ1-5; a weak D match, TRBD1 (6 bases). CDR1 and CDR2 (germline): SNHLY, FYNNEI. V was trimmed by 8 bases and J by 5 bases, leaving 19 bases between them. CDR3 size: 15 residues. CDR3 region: CASLQTGTVDQPQHF. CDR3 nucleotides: TGTGCCAGCCTCCAAACAGGGACGGTTGATCAGCCCCAGCATTTT.

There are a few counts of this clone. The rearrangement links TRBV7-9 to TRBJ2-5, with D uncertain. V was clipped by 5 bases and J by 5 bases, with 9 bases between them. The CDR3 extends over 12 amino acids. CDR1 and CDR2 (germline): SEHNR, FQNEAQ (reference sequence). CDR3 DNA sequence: TGTGCCAGCAGCATTTCTCCTGAGACCCAGTACTTC. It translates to CASSISPETQYF.

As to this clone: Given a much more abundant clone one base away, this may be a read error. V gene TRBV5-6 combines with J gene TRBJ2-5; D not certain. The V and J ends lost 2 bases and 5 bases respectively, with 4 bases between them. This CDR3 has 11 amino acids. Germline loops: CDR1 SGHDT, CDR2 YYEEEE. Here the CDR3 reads CASSFEETQYF. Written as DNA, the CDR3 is TGTGCCAGCAGCTTTGAGGAGACCCAGTACTTC.

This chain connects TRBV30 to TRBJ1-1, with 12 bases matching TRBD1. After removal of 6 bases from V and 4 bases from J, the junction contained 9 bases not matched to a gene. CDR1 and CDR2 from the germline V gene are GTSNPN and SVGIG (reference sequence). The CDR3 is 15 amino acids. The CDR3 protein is CACPGTGGMGTEAFF. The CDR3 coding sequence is TGTGCCTGCCCCGGGACAGGGGGCATGGGCACTGAAGCTTTCTTT. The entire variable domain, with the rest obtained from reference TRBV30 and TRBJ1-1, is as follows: SQTIHQWPATLVQPVGSPLSLECTVEGTSNPNLYWYRQAAGRGLQLLFYSVGIGQISSEVPQNLSASRPQDRQFILSSKKLLLSDSGFYLCACPGTGGMGTEAFFGQGTRLTVV.

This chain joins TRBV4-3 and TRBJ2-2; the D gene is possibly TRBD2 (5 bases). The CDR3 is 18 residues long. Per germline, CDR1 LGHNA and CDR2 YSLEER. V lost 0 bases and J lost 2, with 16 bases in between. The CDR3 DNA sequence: TGCGCCAGCAGCCAAGAAGCGTGGTCGAGGGCCAACACCGGGGAGCTGTTTTTT. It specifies CASSQEAWSRANTGELFF.

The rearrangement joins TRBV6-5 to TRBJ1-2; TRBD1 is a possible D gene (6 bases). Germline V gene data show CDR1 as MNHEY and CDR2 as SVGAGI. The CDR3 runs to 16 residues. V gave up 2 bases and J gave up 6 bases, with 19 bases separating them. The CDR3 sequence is CASSYNRETYNDGYTF. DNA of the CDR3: TGTGCCAGCAGTTACAACAGGGAGACTTACAACGATGGCTACACCTTC.

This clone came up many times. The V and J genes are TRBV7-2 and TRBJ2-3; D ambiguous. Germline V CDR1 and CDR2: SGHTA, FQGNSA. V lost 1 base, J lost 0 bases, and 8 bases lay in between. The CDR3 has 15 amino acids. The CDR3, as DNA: TGTGCCAGCAGCTTAGGCCTCGGTAGCACAGATACGCAGTATTTT. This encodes CASSLGLGSTDTQYF.

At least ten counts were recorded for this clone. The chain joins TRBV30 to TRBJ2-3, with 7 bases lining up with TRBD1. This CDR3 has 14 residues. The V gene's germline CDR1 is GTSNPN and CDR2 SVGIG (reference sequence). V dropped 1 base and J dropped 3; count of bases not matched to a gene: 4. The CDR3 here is CAWSAGQVTDTQYF. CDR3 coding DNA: TGTGCCTGGAGTGCCGGACAGGTAACAGATACGCAGTATTTT.

CDR3 region: CAFKRVGTTYNEQFF. The CDR3 DNA reads as TGTGCCTTTAAAAGGGTCGGGACTACATACAATGAGCAGTTCTTC. The rearrangement joins TRBV30 to TRBJ2-1, with TRBD2 identical over 7 bases. This CDR3 has 15 amino acids. Per the germline V gene, CDR1 is GTSNPN and CDR2 is SVGIG (reference sequence). V was pared by 7 bases and J by 4 bases, with 13 bases of the junction left unmatched.

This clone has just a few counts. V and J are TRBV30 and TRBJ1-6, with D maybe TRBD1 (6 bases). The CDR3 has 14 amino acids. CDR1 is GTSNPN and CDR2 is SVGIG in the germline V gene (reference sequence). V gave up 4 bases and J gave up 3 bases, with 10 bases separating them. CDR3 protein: CAWNTGNYNSPLHF. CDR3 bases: TGTGCCTGGAATACAGGGAACTATAATTCACCCCTCCACTTT.

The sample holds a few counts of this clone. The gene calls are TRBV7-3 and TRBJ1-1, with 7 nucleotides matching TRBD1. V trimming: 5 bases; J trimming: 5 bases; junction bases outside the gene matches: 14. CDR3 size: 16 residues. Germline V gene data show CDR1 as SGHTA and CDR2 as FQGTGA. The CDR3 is CASSPRETGSITEAFF. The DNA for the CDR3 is TGTGCCAGCAGCCCCAGAGAGACAGGGTCCATAACTGAAGCTTTCTTT.

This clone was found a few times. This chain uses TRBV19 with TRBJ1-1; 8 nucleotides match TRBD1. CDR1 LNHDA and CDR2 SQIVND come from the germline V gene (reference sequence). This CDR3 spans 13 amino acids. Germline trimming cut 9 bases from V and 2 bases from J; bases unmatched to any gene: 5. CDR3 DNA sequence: TGTGCCAGCATGGACAGGGAAAACACTGAAGCTTTCTTT. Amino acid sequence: CASMDRENTEAFF.

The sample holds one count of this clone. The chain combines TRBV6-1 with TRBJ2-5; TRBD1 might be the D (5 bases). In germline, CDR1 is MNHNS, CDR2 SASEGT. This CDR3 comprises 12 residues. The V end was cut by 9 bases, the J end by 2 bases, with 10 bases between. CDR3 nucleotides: TGTGCCAGTGACAGAGAACAAGAGACCCAGTACTTC. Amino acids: CASDREQETQYF.

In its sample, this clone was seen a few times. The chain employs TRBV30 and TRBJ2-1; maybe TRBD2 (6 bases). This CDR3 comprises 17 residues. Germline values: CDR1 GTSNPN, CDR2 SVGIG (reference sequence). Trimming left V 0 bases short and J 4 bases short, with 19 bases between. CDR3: CAWSVRTPGVRYNEQFF. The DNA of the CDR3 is TGTGCCTGGAGTGTACGGACCCCGGGAGTCAGGTACAATGAGCAGTTCTTC.

The CDR3 bases are TGTGCCACCGAAGATACTACATACGCCTATGGCTACACCTTC. It translates to CATEDTTYAYGYTF. The genes are TRBV10-3 and TRBJ1-2; D unclear. Germline loops: CDR1 ENHRY, CDR2 SYGVKD. V shed 10 bases and J shed 4 bases, with 19 bases lying between them. The CDR3 length is 14 residues.

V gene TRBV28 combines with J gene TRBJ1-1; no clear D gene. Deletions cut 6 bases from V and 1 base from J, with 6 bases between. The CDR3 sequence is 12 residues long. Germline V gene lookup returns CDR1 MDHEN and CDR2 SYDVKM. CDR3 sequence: CASRITNTEAFF. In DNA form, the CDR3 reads TGTGCCAGCAGAATAACGAACACTGAAGCTTTCTTT.

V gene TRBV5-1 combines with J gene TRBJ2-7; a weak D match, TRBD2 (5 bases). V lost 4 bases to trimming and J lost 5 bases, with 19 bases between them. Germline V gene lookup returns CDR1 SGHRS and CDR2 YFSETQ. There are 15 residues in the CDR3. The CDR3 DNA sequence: TGCGCCAGCAGCCGGGCGACTACCCGGTCGGACGAGCAGTACTTC. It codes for CASSRATTRSDEQYF.

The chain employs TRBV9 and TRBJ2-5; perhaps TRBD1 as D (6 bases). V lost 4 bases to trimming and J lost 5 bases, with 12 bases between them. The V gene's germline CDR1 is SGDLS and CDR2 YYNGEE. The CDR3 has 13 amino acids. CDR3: CASSSRGWETQYF. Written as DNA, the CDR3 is TGTGCCAGCAGCTCCAGGGGCTGGGAGACCCAGTACTTC.

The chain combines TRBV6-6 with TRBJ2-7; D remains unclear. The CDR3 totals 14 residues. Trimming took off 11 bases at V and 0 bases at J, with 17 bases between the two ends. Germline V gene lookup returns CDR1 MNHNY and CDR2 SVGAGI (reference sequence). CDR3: CARASTELSYEQYF. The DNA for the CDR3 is TGTGCCCGCGCTTCGACGGAGCTCTCCTACGAGCAGTACTTC.

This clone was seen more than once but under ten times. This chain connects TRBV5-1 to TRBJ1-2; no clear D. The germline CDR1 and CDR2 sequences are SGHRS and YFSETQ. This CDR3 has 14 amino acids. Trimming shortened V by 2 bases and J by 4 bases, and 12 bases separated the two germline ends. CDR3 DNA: TGCGCCAGCAGCTTAGGAGTGGGTGGCTATGGCTACACCTTC. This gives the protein CASSLGVGGYGYTF.

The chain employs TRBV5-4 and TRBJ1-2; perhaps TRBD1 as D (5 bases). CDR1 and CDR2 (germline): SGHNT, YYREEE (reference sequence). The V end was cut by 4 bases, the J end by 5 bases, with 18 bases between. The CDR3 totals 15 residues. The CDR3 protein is CASSTPREGIYGYTF. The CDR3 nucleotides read TGTGCCAGCAGCACCCCGAGAGAGGGGATTTATGGCTACACCTTC.

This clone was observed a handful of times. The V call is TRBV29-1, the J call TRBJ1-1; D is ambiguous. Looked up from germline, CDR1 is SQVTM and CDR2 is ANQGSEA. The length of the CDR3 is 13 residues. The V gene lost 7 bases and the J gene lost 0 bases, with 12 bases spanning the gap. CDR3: CSADGRLNTEAFF. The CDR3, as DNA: TGCAGCGCAGACGGACGGCTGAACACTGAAGCTTTCTTT.

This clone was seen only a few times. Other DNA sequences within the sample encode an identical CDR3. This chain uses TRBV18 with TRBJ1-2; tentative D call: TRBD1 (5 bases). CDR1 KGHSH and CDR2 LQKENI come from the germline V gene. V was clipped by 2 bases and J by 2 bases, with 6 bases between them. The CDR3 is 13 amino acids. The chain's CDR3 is CASSPGGNYGYTF. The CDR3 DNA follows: TGTGCCAGCTCACCAGGGGGAAACTATGGCTACACCTTC.

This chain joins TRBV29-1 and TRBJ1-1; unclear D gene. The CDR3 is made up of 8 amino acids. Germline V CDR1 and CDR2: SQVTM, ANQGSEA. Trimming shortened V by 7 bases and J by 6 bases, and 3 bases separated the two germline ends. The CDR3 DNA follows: TGCAGCGCCGCTGAAGCTTTCTTT. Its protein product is CSAAEAFF.